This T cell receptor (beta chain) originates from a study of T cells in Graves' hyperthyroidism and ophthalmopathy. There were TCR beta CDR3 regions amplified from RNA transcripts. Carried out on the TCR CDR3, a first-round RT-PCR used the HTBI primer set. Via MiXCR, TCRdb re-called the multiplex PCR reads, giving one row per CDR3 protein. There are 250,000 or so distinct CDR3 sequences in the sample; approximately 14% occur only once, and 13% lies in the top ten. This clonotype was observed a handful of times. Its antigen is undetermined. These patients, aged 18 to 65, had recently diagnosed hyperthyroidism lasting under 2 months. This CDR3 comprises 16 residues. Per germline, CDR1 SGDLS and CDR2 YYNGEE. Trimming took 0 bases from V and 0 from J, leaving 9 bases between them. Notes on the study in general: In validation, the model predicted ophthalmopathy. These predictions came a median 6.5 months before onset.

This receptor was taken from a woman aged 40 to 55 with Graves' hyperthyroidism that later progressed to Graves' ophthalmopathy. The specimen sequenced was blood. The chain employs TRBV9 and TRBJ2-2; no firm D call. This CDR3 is CASSVEAGSNTGELFF. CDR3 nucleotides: TGTGCCAGCAGCGTAGAGGCAGGTTCGAACACCGGGGAGCTGTTTTTT.